These T cell receptor beta chains were read from a single sample in a study of T cell repertoires in cytomegalovirus infection. Their specific antigens are unknown. One entry per CDR3 protein results from TCRdb running MiXCR on the reads. The sample consists of about 920,000 distinct CDR3 sequences, approximately 31% of them appearing once. Here the sequenced sample was cultured CD8+ T cells from PBMCs, taken from culture after CMV antigen stimulation. All receptors derive from a human donor in good health (CMV status not recorded). Some clones in this sample may be carry-over from other donors' samples. CDR3s include the opening cysteine and the closing phenylalanine or tryptophan. Fields, in order: D gene, clone size, J gene, V gene, CDR3 protein, CDR3 DNA. The D gene is left open where the match is weak. For some rows the clone size is stated as once, few or many, or as a class when expanded; others skip it.

D gene: TRBD1
clone size: few
J gene: TRBJ1-1
V gene: TRBV12-3/TRBV12-4
CDR3 protein: CASSRTGGFTEAFF
CDR3 DNA: TGTGCCAGCAGCAGGACAGGGGGCTTCACTGAAGCTTTCTTT

D gene: TRBD1
clone size: few
J gene: TRBJ2-1
V gene: TRBV7-9
CDR3 protein: CASSLVDRAGGYNEQFF
CDR3 DNA: TGTGCCAGCAGCTTGGTCGACAGGGCCGGTGGGTACAATGAGCAGTTCTTC

D gene: TRBD2
clone size: few
J gene: TRBJ2-2
V gene: TRBV4-1
CDR3 protein: CASSQEPTRTSGGTGELFF
CDR3 DNA: TGCGCCAGCAGCCAAGAGCCCACACGGACTAGCGGGGGCACCGGGGAGCTGTTTTTT

D gene: TRBD2
clone size: NA
J gene: TRBJ2-1
V gene: TRBV24-1
CDR3 protein: CATGLAGGYEQFF
CDR3 DNA: TGTGCCACCGGGCTAGCGGGGGGTTATGAGCAGTTCTTC

D gene: TRBD2
clone size: few
J gene: TRBJ2-3
V gene: TRBV28
CDR3 protein: CASSSGLANTDTQYF
CDR3 DNA: TGTGCCAGCAGTTCGGGACTAGCGAATACAGATACGCAGTATTTT

D gene: TRBD1
clone size: few
J gene: TRBJ1-1
V gene: TRBV19
CDR3 protein: CASSVNRGVNTEAFF
CDR3 DNA: TGTGCCAGTAGTGTCAACAGGGGTGTGAACACTGAAGCTTTCTTT

D gene: TRBD1
clone size: NA
J gene: TRBJ1-6
V gene: TRBV15
CDR3 protein: CATSRGQGNSPLHF
CDR3 DNA: TGTGCCACCAGCAGAGGACAGGGTAATTCACCCCTCCACTTT

D gene: NA
clone size: few
J gene: TRBJ1-1
V gene: TRBV10-3
CDR3 protein: CATRDRKNTEAFF
CDR3 DNA: TGTGCCACCCGTGACAGAAAGAACACTGAAGCTTTCTTT

D gene: NA
clone size: NA
J gene: TRBJ2-5
V gene: TRBV6-5
CDR3 protein: CASSYSLGAQETQYF
CDR3 DNA: TGTGCCAGCAGTTACTCCTTGGGGGCCCAAGAGACCCAGTACTTC

D gene: NA
clone size: once
J gene: TRBJ1-2
V gene: TRBV25-1
CDR3 protein: CASSGPLNYGYTF
CDR3 DNA: TGTGCCAGCAGTGGGCCCCTTAACTATGGCTACACCTTC

D gene: NA
clone size: few
J gene: TRBJ1-2
V gene: TRBV20-1
CDR3 protein: CSALEAGVGGYGYTF
CDR3 DNA: TGCAGTGCTCTAGAAGCGGGCGTGGGGGGTTATGGCTACACCTTC

D gene: TRBD1
clone size: NA
J gene: TRBJ1-2
V gene: TRBV5-1
CDR3 protein: CASSWGTAGYGYTF
CDR3 DNA: TGCGCCAGCAGCTGGGGGACAGCGGGCTATGGCTACACCTTC

D gene: TRBD2
clone size: many
J gene: TRBJ2-1
V gene: TRBV6-1
CDR3 protein: CASSEVAGGPHEQFF
CDR3 DNA: TGTGCCAGCAGTGAGGTAGCGGGGGGGCCCCATGAGCAGTTCTTC

D gene: NA
clone size: many
J gene: TRBJ1-5
V gene: TRBV7-2
CDR3 protein: CASSSLTGTEPQHF
CDR3 DNA: TGTGCCAGCAGCTCGCTAACGGGAACGGAGCCCCAGCATTTT

D gene: TRBD1
clone size: few
J gene: TRBJ1-3
V gene: TRBV27
CDR3 protein: CASMRSGGPGNTIYF
CDR3 DNA: TGTGCCAGCATGAGATCAGGGGGACCAGGAAACACCATATATTTT

D gene: NA
clone size: few
J gene: TRBJ2-5
V gene: TRBV19
CDR3 protein: CASSILWGDFQETQYF
CDR3 DNA: TGTGCCAGTAGTATCCTCTGGGGGGACTTTCAAGAGACCCAGTACTTC

D gene: NA
clone size: few
J gene: TRBJ1-5
V gene: TRBV20-1
CDR3 protein: CSARPTADPSVSSNQPQHF
CDR3 DNA: TGCAGTGCTAGACCGACGGCGGATCCGTCCGTATCGAGCAATCAGCCCCAGCATTTT

D gene: NA
clone size: few
J gene: TRBJ2-2
V gene: TRBV6-1
CDR3 protein: CASRSNGTGELFF
CDR3 DNA: TGTGCCAGCAGATCAAACGGGACCGGGGAGCTGTTTTTT

D gene: NA
clone size: NA
J gene: TRBJ2-1
V gene: TRBV9
CDR3 protein: CASSVDNRNEQFF
CDR3 DNA: TGTGCCAGCAGCGTAGACAATCGCAATGAGCAGTTCTTC

D gene: NA
clone size: many
J gene: TRBJ2-1
V gene: TRBV12-3/TRBV12-4
CDR3 protein: CASSLAPGGYNEQFF
CDR3 DNA: TGTGCCAGCAGTTTAGCGCCCGGGGGTTACAATGAGCAGTTCTTC

D gene: NA
clone size: NA
J gene: TRBJ1-5
V gene: TRBV19
CDR3 protein: CASNPDGHSNQPQHF
CDR3 DNA: TGTGCCAGTAACCCGGACGGACATAGCAATCAGCCCCAGCATTTT

D gene: TRBD1
clone size: few
J gene: TRBJ1-2
V gene: TRBV10-3
CDR3 protein: CASSVTGDGYTF
CDR3 DNA: TGTGCCTCCAGTGTCACAGGGGATGGCTACACCTTC

D gene: NA
clone size: few
J gene: TRBJ1-1
V gene: TRBV5-1
CDR3 protein: CASKVGGSTEAFF
CDR3 DNA: TGCGCCAGCAAGGTTGGAGGAAGCACTGAAGCTTTCTTT

D gene: TRBD2
clone size: many
J gene: TRBJ2-3
V gene: TRBV12-3/TRBV12-4
CDR3 protein: CASTPGTSGTDTQYF
CDR3 DNA: TGTGCCAGCACTCCGGGGACTAGCGGGACAGATACGCAGTATTTT

D gene: NA
clone size: once
J gene: TRBJ2-2
V gene: TRBV27
CDR3 protein: CASWNTPRELFF
CDR3 DNA: TGTGCCAGCTGGAACACCCCCCGGGAGCTGTTTTTT

D gene: TRBD1
clone size: NA
J gene: TRBJ2-5
V gene: TRBV10-2
CDR3 protein: CASSAGTGGRETQYF
CDR3 DNA: TGCGCCAGCAGTGCCGGGACAGGGGGCCGGGAGACCCAGTACTTC

D gene: TRBD1
clone size: NA
J gene: TRBJ2-2
V gene: TRBV6-1
CDR3 protein: CASSEALGTGFVGIGELFF
CDR3 DNA: TGTGCCAGCAGTGAAGCGCTCGGGACAGGGTTTGTTGGTATCGGGGAGCTGTTTTTT

D gene: TRBD1
clone size: once
J gene: TRBJ1-4
V gene: TRBV5-5
CDR3 protein: CASSWTGTGDEKLFF
CDR3 DNA: TGTGCCAGCAGCTGGACGGGGACAGGGGATGAAAAACTGTTTTTT

D gene: TRBD1
clone size: few
J gene: TRBJ2-7
V gene: TRBV4-1
CDR3 protein: CASSQAGQGLYEQYF
CDR3 DNA: TGCGCCAGCAGCCAAGCGGGACAGGGGTTGTACGAGCAGTACTTC

D gene: NA
clone size: few
J gene: TRBJ2-1
V gene: TRBV12-3/TRBV12-4
CDR3 protein: CASSPVFEGQFF
CDR3 DNA: TGTGCCAGCAGTCCCGTTTTTGAGGGGCAGTTCTTC

D gene: NA
clone size: NA
J gene: TRBJ2-3
V gene: TRBV29-1
CDR3 protein: CSVTSATASTDTQYF
CDR3 DNA: TGCAGCGTTACCTCCGCCACAGCTAGCACAGATACGCAGTATTTT

D gene: NA
clone size: NA
J gene: TRBJ2-1
V gene: TRBV5-5
CDR3 protein: CASSLDGTGATYNEQFF
CDR3 DNA: TGTGCCAGCAGCTTGGACGGGACGGGGGCGACATACAATGAGCAGTTCTTC

D gene: NA
clone size: NA
J gene: TRBJ2-2
V gene: TRBV15
CDR3 protein: CATSRDLETNTGELFF
CDR3 DNA: TGTGCCACCAGCAGAGATCTGGAGACGAACACCGGGGAGCTGTTTTTT

D gene: TRBD2
clone size: NA
J gene: TRBJ2-3
V gene: TRBV10-3
CDR3 protein: CAIRIGTSGSYTDTQYF
CDR3 DNA: TGTGCCATCAGAATAGGGACTAGCGGGTCCTACACAGATACGCAGTATTTT

D gene: TRBD2
clone size: few
J gene: TRBJ2-5
V gene: TRBV6-5
CDR3 protein: CASSYALAGGTTQYF
CDR3 DNA: TGTGCCAGCAGTTACGCCCTGGCGGGGGGCACGACCCAGTACTTC

D gene: TRBD2
clone size: many
J gene: TRBJ2-2
V gene: TRBV7-3
CDR3 protein: CASSSSSGTGELFF
CDR3 DNA: TGTGCCAGCAGCTCCTCTAGCGGTACCGGGGAGCTGTTTTTT

D gene: TRBD1
clone size: NA
J gene: TRBJ2-2
V gene: TRBV9
CDR3 protein: CASRDTGGPGELFF
CDR3 DNA: TGTGCCAGCAGGGATACAGGGGGCCCCGGGGAGCTGTTTTTT

D gene: TRBD2
clone size: NA
J gene: TRBJ2-1
V gene: TRBV6-5
CDR3 protein: CASSTRTSGPPYNEQFF
CDR3 DNA: TGTGCCAGCAGTACAAGGACTAGCGGGCCACCCTACAATGAGCAGTTCTTC

D gene: TRBD2
clone size: NA
J gene: TRBJ2-7
V gene: TRBV7-2
CDR3 protein: CASSLSGAGGSYEQYF
CDR3 DNA: TGTGCCAGCAGCTTATCTGGAGCGGGGGGCTCCTACGAGCAGTACTTC

D gene: TRBD1
clone size: NA
J gene: TRBJ2-4
V gene: TRBV11-2
CDR3 protein: CASSLGQTKNIQYF
CDR3 DNA: TGTGCCAGCAGCTTGGGACAGACCAAAAACATTCAGTACTTC

D gene: TRBD2
clone size: few
J gene: TRBJ2-3
V gene: TRBV4-1
CDR3 protein: CASSQRSRGGPTDTQYF
CDR3 DNA: TGCGCCAGCAGCCAAAGATCCCGGGGGGGCCCCACAGATACGCAGTATTTT

D gene: NA
clone size: few
J gene: TRBJ2-3
V gene: TRBV2
CDR3 protein: CASLMGNTQYF
CDR3 DNA: TGTGCCAGTCTCATGGGTAATACGCAGTATTTT

D gene: NA
clone size: few
J gene: TRBJ1-3
V gene: TRBV6-5
CDR3 protein: CASSPRGSSGGNTIYF
CDR3 DNA: TGTGCCAGCAGTCCCCGGGGTTCCTCTGGTGGAAACACCATATATTTT

D gene: NA
clone size: few
J gene: TRBJ2-7
V gene: TRBV4-1
CDR3 protein: CASSQINLISYDEQYF
CDR3 DNA: TGCGCCAGCAGCCAGATCAACCTAATCTCCTACGACGAGCAGTACTTC

D gene: TRBD1
clone size: many
J gene: TRBJ1-2
V gene: TRBV7-2
CDR3 protein: CASSFSGTGSSYGYTF
CDR3 DNA: TGTGCCAGCAGCTTCTCCGGGACAGGCTCTTCTTATGGCTACACCTTC

D gene: TRBD1
clone size: NA
J gene: TRBJ2-2
V gene: TRBV18
CDR3 protein: CASSPLMDRRVEDTGELFF
CDR3 DNA: TGTGCCAGCTCACCTCTAATGGACAGGCGGGTGGAAGACACCGGGGAGCTGTTTTTT

D gene: TRBD2
clone size: NA
J gene: TRBJ2-3
V gene: TRBV15
CDR3 protein: CATSRVPGLAALDTQYF
CDR3 DNA: TGTGCCACCAGCAGAGTACCGGGACTAGCTGCGCTAGATACGCAGTATTTT

D gene: NA
clone size: NA
J gene: TRBJ2-3
V gene: TRBV27
CDR3 protein: CASSLIGQLEDTQYF
CDR3 DNA: TGTGCCAGCAGCTTAATTGGGCAGTTGGAAGATACGCAGTATTTT

D gene: NA
clone size: NA
J gene: TRBJ2-3
V gene: TRBV7-8
CDR3 protein: CASSLREADTQYF
CDR3 DNA: TGTGCCAGCAGCTTAAGAGAGGCAGATACGCAGTATTTT

D gene: TRBD2
clone size: many
J gene: TRBJ2-3
V gene: TRBV7-2
CDR3 protein: CASSFAGVTDTQYF
CDR3 DNA: TGTGCCAGCAGCTTTGCGGGGGTCACAGATACGCAGTATTTT

D gene: NA
clone size: many
J gene: TRBJ2-2
V gene: TRBV7-6
CDR3 protein: CASSLAGSPGTHSNTGELFF
CDR3 DNA: TGTGCCAGCAGCTTAGCGGGGAGCCCCGGGACTCATTCGAACACCGGGGAGCTGTTTTTT

D gene: NA
clone size: NA
J gene: TRBJ2-3
V gene: TRBV24-1
CDR3 protein: CATSERHKFPTTQYF
CDR3 DNA: TGTGCCACCAGTGAAAGGCACAAGTTCCCCACTACGCAGTATTTT